Below are 2 T cell receptor beta chains sequenced from a single sample in a study of T-cell memory formation after mild COVID-19. TCRdb re-analysed the 5' RACE reads in MiXCR, keeping a single row per CDR3 protein. This sample has a few hundred thousand distinct CDR3 sequences, with about 23% found just once. Sequencing was performed on PBMCs or a T cell subset sorted from them (not recorded which). Receptors originate from an adult woman who had mild COVID-19 (a few samples of this study predate the infection). Cell type and time point are not known.

This clonotype was seen only a few times. This chain uses TRBV5-1 with TRBJ2-7, with TRBD1 matching 7 bases. V trimming: 1 base; J trimming: 5 bases; junction bases outside the gene matches: 6. Looked up from germline, CDR1 is SGHRS and CDR2 is YFSETQ. This CDR3 region has 14 residues. The CDR3 DNA is TGCGCCAGCAGCTTGCCCACAGGGGTCCACGAGCAGTACTTC. Protein sequence: CASSLPTGVHEQYF. Full variable domain (remainder filled in from reference TRBV5-1 and TRBJ2-7): KAGVTQTPRYLIKTRGQQVTLSCSPISGHRSVSWYQQTPGQGLQFLFEYFSETQRNKGNFPGRFSGRQFSNSRSEMNVSTLELGDSALYLCASSLPTGVHEQYFGPGTRLTVT.

The chain carries TRBV24-1 and TRBJ1-2, with D unresolved. V lost 3 bases and J lost 4, with 14 bases in between. Germline CDR1 KGHDR, CDR2 SFDVKD. This CDR3 has 15 residues. The CDR3 DNA reads as TGTGCCACCAGTGATCCAGGTGGCATAAGCTATGGCTACACCTTC. Protein: CATSDPGGISYGYTF.